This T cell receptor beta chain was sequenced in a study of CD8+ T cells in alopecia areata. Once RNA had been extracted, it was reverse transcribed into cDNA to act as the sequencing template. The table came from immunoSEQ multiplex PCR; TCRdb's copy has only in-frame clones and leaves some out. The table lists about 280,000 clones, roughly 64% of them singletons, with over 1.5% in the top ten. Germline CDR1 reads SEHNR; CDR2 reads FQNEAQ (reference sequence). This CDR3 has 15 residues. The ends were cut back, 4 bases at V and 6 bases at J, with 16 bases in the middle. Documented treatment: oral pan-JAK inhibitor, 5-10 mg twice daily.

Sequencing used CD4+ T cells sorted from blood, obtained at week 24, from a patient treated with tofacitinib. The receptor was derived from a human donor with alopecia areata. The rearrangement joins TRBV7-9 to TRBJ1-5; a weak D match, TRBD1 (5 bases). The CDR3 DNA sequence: TGTGCCAGCAGCTCCGGGGTTGGGGGAGGTCAGCCCCAGCATTTT. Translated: CASSSGVGGGQPQHF.